This TCR beta chain is from a study of post-analysis software for immune sequencing data. Study-wide results and limits: Patients had higher frequencies than controls of five TRBV segments, including TRBV5-6, TRBV5-1 and TRBV20-1.

This clonotype was seen at least ten times. The antigen remains undetermined. Every TCR beta cDNA library bore unique molecular identifiers. TCRdb reprocessed the PCR reads via MiXCR and lists one record per CDR3 protein. The sample lists about 820,000 distinct CDR3 sequences, around 50% occurring once. CDR3 length equals 14 residues. Germline lookup yields CDR1 SQVTM and CDR2 ANQGSEA. Trimming shortened V by 4 bases and J by 3 bases, and 16 bases separated the two germline ends. The origin of this receptor is a girl aged 5-17 years with multiple sclerosis. The sample consisted of blood. The chain carries TRBV29-1 and TRBJ2-7; D may be TRBD1 (7 bases). CDR3 sequence (DNA): TGCAGCGTTGTGGGGAGGCAGGGGGTCTACGAGCAGTACTTC. It encodes CSVVGRQGVYEQYF.